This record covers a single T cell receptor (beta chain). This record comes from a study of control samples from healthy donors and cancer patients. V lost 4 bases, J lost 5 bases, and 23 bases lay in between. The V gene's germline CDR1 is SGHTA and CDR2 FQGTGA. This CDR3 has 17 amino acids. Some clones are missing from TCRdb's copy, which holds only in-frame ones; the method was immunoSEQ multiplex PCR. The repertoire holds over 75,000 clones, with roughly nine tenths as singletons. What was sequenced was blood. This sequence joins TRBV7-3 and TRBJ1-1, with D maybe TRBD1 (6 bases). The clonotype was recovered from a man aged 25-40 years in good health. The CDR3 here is CASSSPPVRGWRTEAFF. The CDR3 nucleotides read TGTGCCAGCAGCTCCCCCCCCGTCAGGGGTTGGAGAACTGAAGCTTTCTTT. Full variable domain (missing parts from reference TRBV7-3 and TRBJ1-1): GAGVSQTPSNKVTEKGKYVELRCDPISGHTALYWYRQSLGQGPEFLIYFQGTGAADDSGLPNDRFFAVRPEGSVSTLKIQRTERGDSAVYLCASSSPPVRGWRTEAFFGQGTRLTVV.